This is a list of T cell receptor beta chains from one sample in a study of T cells in Graves' hyperthyroidism and ophthalmopathy. TCRdb reprocessed the multiplex PCR reads with MiXCR, giving one entry per CDR3 protein. The data show 300,000 to 500,000 distinct CDR3 sequences, roughly an eighth seen once. The sample taken for sequencing was blood. The receptors were gathered from a man between 50 and 59 years old with Graves' ophthalmopathy. Each CDR3 is given with its conserved first and last residue. The D gene is left open where the match is weak. Clone sizes are given selectively: once, few, many, or a class where the clone is expanded.

d_gene: -
abundance: -
j_gene: TRBJ2-2
v_gene: TRBV20-1
CDR3aa: CSAGDGSNTGELFF
CDR3nt: TGCAGTGCCGGGGACGGATCGAACACCGGGGAGCTGTTTTTT

d_gene: -
abundance: few
j_gene: TRBJ1-5
v_gene: TRBV20-1
CDR3aa: CSAITEGRGNQPQHF
CDR3nt: TGCAGTGCTATAACGGAGGGTAGAGGCAATCAGCCCCAGCATTTT

d_gene: TRBD2
abundance: -
j_gene: TRBJ2-4
v_gene: TRBV5-1
CDR3aa: CASSLELAGGQIIQYF
CDR3nt: TGCGCCAGCAGCTTGGAACTAGCGGGAGGGCAGATCATTCAGTACTTC

d_gene: TRBD2
abundance: few
j_gene: TRBJ2-1
v_gene: TRBV19
CDR3aa: CASSGYAGGPHNEQFF
CDR3nt: TGTGCCAGTAGCGGCTACGCGGGAGGGCCCCACAATGAGCAGTTCTTC

d_gene: TRBD2
abundance: -
j_gene: TRBJ2-5
v_gene: TRBV19
CDR3aa: CASSEGLAGGQQETQYF
CDR3nt: TGTGCCAGTAGTGAGGGACTAGCGGGAGGGCAACAAGAGACCCAGTACTTC

d_gene: -
abundance: many
j_gene: TRBJ2-7
v_gene: TRBV7-2
CDR3aa: CASTTVPSVQYF
CDR3nt: TGTGCCAGCACCACCGTCCCTAGTGTGCAGTACTTC

d_gene: -
abundance: -
j_gene: TRBJ1-2
v_gene: TRBV19
CDR3aa: CASRESGNYGYTF
CDR3nt: TGTGCCAGTAGGGAGTCAGGGAACTATGGCTACACCTTC

d_gene: -
abundance: many
j_gene: TRBJ1-1
v_gene: TRBV5-6
CDR3aa: CASIRRAATEAFF
CDR3nt: TGTGCCAGCATCCGGCGAGCAGCCACTGAAGCTTTCTTT

d_gene: TRBD2
abundance: many
j_gene: TRBJ2-1
v_gene: TRBV30
CDR3aa: CAWSVGGSYNEQFF
CDR3nt: TGTGCCTGGAGTGTAGGCGGGAGCTACAATGAGCAGTTCTTC

d_gene: TRBD2
abundance: -
j_gene: TRBJ2-7
v_gene: TRBV5-1
CDR3aa: CASSLGASGRAQVQTYEQYF
CDR3nt: TGCGCCAGCAGCTTGGGGGCTAGCGGGAGAGCTCAGGTTCAGACCTACGAGCAGTACTTC

d_gene: -
abundance: many
j_gene: TRBJ1-1
v_gene: TRBV27
CDR3aa: CASADRFMNTEAFF
CDR3nt: TGTGCCAGCGCCGACAGGTTTATGAACACTGAAGCTTTCTTT

d_gene: -
abundance: many
j_gene: TRBJ2-7
v_gene: TRBV6-1
CDR3aa: CASSLGLPYEQYF
CDR3nt: TGTGCCAGCAGCCTCGGACTTCCCTACGAGCAGTACTTC

d_gene: TRBD2
abundance: -
j_gene: TRBJ2-3
v_gene: TRBV6-5
CDR3aa: CASSYSALAGGLTDTQYF
CDR3nt: TGTGCCAGCAGTTACTCGGCACTAGCGGGAGGACTCACAGATACGCAGTATTTT

d_gene: -
abundance: many
j_gene: TRBJ1-3
v_gene: TRBV30
CDR3aa: CAQGLTIGNTIYF
CDR3nt: TGTGCCCAGGGACTGACAATTGGAAACACCATATATTTT

d_gene: -
abundance: -
j_gene: TRBJ2-2
v_gene: TRBV20-1
CDR3aa: CSARGSGARDTGELFF
CDR3nt: TGCAGTGCTAGAGGCAGTGGGGCTCGGGACACCGGGGAGCTGTTTTTT

d_gene: -
abundance: -
j_gene: TRBJ1-5
v_gene: TRBV19
CDR3aa: CASSMWQGKGSNQPQHF
CDR3nt: TGTGCCAGTAGTATGTGGCAGGGAAAGGGTAGCAATCAGCCCCAGCATTTT

d_gene: -
abundance: many
j_gene: TRBJ2-1
v_gene: TRBV20-1
CDR3aa: CSARTALGSSYNEQFF
CDR3nt: TGCAGTGCTAGAACCGCCCTCGGGAGCTCCTACAATGAGCAGTTCTTC

d_gene: -
abundance: many
j_gene: TRBJ1-5
v_gene: TRBV5-1
CDR3aa: CASSLGAGNQPQHF
CDR3nt: TGCGCCAGCAGCTTGGGGGCAGGGAATCAGCCCCAGCATTTT

d_gene: TRBD2
abundance: many
j_gene: TRBJ2-3
v_gene: TRBV7-9
CDR3aa: CASSPGGGRTTDTQYF
CDR3nt: TGTGCCAGCAGCCCAGGCGGGGGGCGGACCACAGATACGCAGTATTTT

d_gene: -
abundance: many
j_gene: TRBJ2-7
v_gene: TRBV20-1
CDR3aa: CSAREPGRSYEQYF
CDR3nt: TGCAGTGCTAGAGAGCCAGGACGGTCCTACGAGCAGTACTTC

d_gene: -
abundance: many
j_gene: TRBJ2-7
v_gene: TRBV24-1
CDR3aa: CATSDFRVPYEQYF
CDR3nt: TGTGCCACCAGTGATTTCAGGGTTCCCTACGAGCAGTACTTC

d_gene: -
abundance: -
j_gene: TRBJ1-5
v_gene: TRBV12-5
CDR3aa: CASGLDSSNQPQHF
CDR3nt: TGTGCTAGTGGTTTGGACAGTAGCAATCAGCCCCAGCATTTT

d_gene: -
abundance: many
j_gene: TRBJ2-3
v_gene: TRBV6-1
CDR3aa: CASSERSGTDTQYF
CDR3nt: TGTGCCAGCAGTGAAAGGAGCGGCACAGATACGCAGTATTTT

d_gene: -
abundance: many
j_gene: TRBJ2-5
v_gene: TRBV18
CDR3aa: CASSPIRRSQETQYF
CDR3nt: TGTGCCAGCTCACCGATCAGGAGAAGCCAAGAGACCCAGTACTTC

d_gene: TRBD2
abundance: -
j_gene: TRBJ2-3
v_gene: TRBV7-8
CDR3aa: CASSFRTSGIDTQYF
CDR3nt: TGTGCCAGCAGCTTCCGGACTAGCGGCATCGATACGCAGTATTTT

d_gene: -
abundance: -
j_gene: TRBJ2-1
v_gene: TRBV11-2
CDR3aa: CASSNPAGLSYNEQFF
CDR3nt: TGTGCCAGCAGCAACCCTGCGGGACTCTCCTACAATGAGCAGTTCTTC

d_gene: -
abundance: many
j_gene: TRBJ2-2
v_gene: TRBV6-1
CDR3aa: CANSGQTTGELFF
CDR3nt: TGTGCCAATTCGGGGCAGACCACCGGGGAGCTGTTTTTT

d_gene: -
abundance: many
j_gene: TRBJ2-1
v_gene: TRBV5-1
CDR3aa: CASSLGHNPYNEQFF
CDR3nt: TGCGCCAGCAGCTTGGGACACAACCCCTACAATGAGCAGTTCTTC

d_gene: TRBD2
abundance: few
j_gene: TRBJ2-1
v_gene: TRBV4-2
CDR3aa: CASSQEGGTSPSSYNEQFF
CDR3nt: TGTGCCAGCAGCCAAGAAGGGGGGACTAGCCCGAGCTCCTACAATGAGCAGTTCTTC

d_gene: -
abundance: -
j_gene: TRBJ2-7
v_gene: TRBV5-1
CDR3aa: CASSTDTPEIYEQYF
CDR3nt: TGCGCCAGCAGCACAGACACCCCGGAGATTTACGAGCAGTACTTC

d_gene: TRBD2
abundance: many
j_gene: TRBJ2-1
v_gene: TRBV10-1
CDR3aa: CARGLAGGHEQFF
CDR3nt: TGCGCCAGGGGACTAGCGGGAGGCCATGAGCAGTTCTTC

d_gene: TRBD1
abundance: many
j_gene: TRBJ2-7
v_gene: TRBV2
CDR3aa: CASSEDRGYEQYF
CDR3nt: TGTGCCAGCAGTGAGGACAGGGGCTACGAGCAGTACTTC

d_gene: -
abundance: many
j_gene: TRBJ2-3
v_gene: TRBV3-1
CDR3aa: CASSQQGSLSTDTQYF
CDR3nt: TGTGCCAGCAGCCAACAGGGGTCCCTTTCCACAGATACGCAGTATTTT

d_gene: -
abundance: few
j_gene: TRBJ1-2
v_gene: TRBV2
CDR3aa: CASSEALSVGYTF
CDR3nt: TGTGCCAGCAGTGAAGCGCTGTCGGTCGGCTACACCTTC

d_gene: -
abundance: many
j_gene: TRBJ2-7
v_gene: TRBV29-1
CDR3aa: CSVVVYEQYF
CDR3nt: TGCAGCGTTGTGGTCTACGAGCAGTACTTC

d_gene: -
abundance: many
j_gene: TRBJ1-6
v_gene: TRBV27
CDR3aa: CASSPRTFDEPLHF
CDR3nt: TGTGCCAGCAGTCCCAGGACCTTTGATGAACCCCTCCACTTT

d_gene: TRBD1
abundance: many
j_gene: TRBJ1-1
v_gene: TRBV6-1
CDR3aa: CASSPRDRATEAFF
CDR3nt: TGTGCCAGCAGTCCCCGGGACAGGGCCACTGAAGCTTTCTTT

d_gene: -
abundance: many
j_gene: TRBJ2-3
v_gene: TRBV12-3/TRBV12-4
CDR3aa: CASSLAGEDTQYF
CDR3nt: TGTGCCAGCAGTTTAGCGGGAGAAGATACGCAGTATTTT

d_gene: -
abundance: many
j_gene: TRBJ1-6
v_gene: TRBV30
CDR3aa: CAWSVTGNSPLHF
CDR3nt: TGTGCCTGGAGTGTTACCGGAAATTCACCCCTCCACTTT

d_gene: TRBD2
abundance: few
j_gene: TRBJ2-2
v_gene: TRBV7-8
CDR3aa: CASSSSGTSGSGELFF
CDR3nt: TGTGCCAGCAGTTCTTCAGGGACTAGCGGGAGCGGGGAGCTGTTTTTT

d_gene: -
abundance: many
j_gene: TRBJ2-3
v_gene: TRBV27
CDR3aa: CASSFVGGGYTQYF
CDR3nt: TGTGCCAGCAGTTTCGTGGGGGGAGGATATACGCAGTATTTT

d_gene: -
abundance: many
j_gene: TRBJ2-5
v_gene: TRBV13
CDR3aa: CASSPTGYEETQYF
CDR3nt: TGTGCCAGCAGCCCTACAGGGTATGAGGAGACCCAGTACTTC

d_gene: -
abundance: many
j_gene: TRBJ2-3
v_gene: TRBV6-5
CDR3aa: CASSYSERLNTDTQYF
CDR3nt: TGTGCCAGCAGTTACTCTGAGCGGCTGAACACAGATACGCAGTATTTT

d_gene: TRBD2
abundance: many
j_gene: TRBJ2-7
v_gene: TRBV6-1
CDR3aa: CASITEGAGSYEQYF
CDR3nt: TGTGCCAGCATAACTGAGGGAGCGGGGTCCTACGAGCAGTACTTC

d_gene: TRBD2
abundance: -
j_gene: TRBJ2-3
v_gene: TRBV7-8
CDR3aa: CASSPLAGSVDTQYF
CDR3nt: TGTGCCAGCAGCCCACTAGCGGGATCTGTAGATACGCAGTATTTT

d_gene: TRBD1
abundance: -
j_gene: TRBJ1-2
v_gene: TRBV29-1
CDR3aa: CSTAAGQGGANYGYTF
CDR3nt: TGCAGCACCGCGGCGGGACAGGGAGGAGCTAACTATGGCTACACCTTC

d_gene: -
abundance: many
j_gene: TRBJ1-2
v_gene: TRBV12-3/TRBV12-4
CDR3aa: CASSAELNYGYTF
CDR3nt: TGTGCCAGCTCAGCAGAGCTTAACTATGGCTACACCTTC

d_gene: -
abundance: few
j_gene: TRBJ2-6
v_gene: TRBV7-9
CDR3aa: CASSPSTGLSGANVLTF
CDR3nt: TGTGCCAGCAGCCCCTCGACGGGACTCTCTGGGGCCAACGTCCTGACTTTC

d_gene: TRBD2
abundance: many
j_gene: TRBJ2-5
v_gene: TRBV19
CDR3aa: CASSWGGSMSETQYF
CDR3nt: TGTGCCAGTAGTTGGGGCGGGAGTATGTCGGAGACCCAGTACTTC

d_gene: -
abundance: many
j_gene: TRBJ2-3
v_gene: TRBV12-3/TRBV12-4
CDR3aa: CASWKGSTDTQYF
CDR3nt: TGTGCCAGCTGGAAGGGAAGCACAGATACGCAGTATTTT

d_gene: TRBD1
abundance: many
j_gene: TRBJ2-7
v_gene: TRBV18
CDR3aa: CASSPTGGGEQYF
CDR3nt: TGTGCCAGCTCACCGACAGGGGGCGGCGAGCAGTACTTC

d_gene: -
abundance: -
j_gene: TRBJ1-6
v_gene: TRBV6-1
CDR3aa: CASWSAPYNSPLHF
CDR3nt: TGTGCCAGCTGGTCTGCCCCTTATAATTCACCCCTCCACTTT

d_gene: TRBD1
abundance: many
j_gene: TRBJ1-4
v_gene: TRBV6-1
CDR3aa: CASSELGQGAEKLFF
CDR3nt: TGTGCCAGCAGTGAACTGGGGCAGGGGGCTGAAAAACTGTTTTTT

d_gene: TRBD1
abundance: once
j_gene: TRBJ2-2
v_gene: TRBV12-3/TRBV12-4
CDR3aa: CASSLSAGGPGELFF
CDR3nt: TGTGCCAGCAGTTTGTCGGCAGGGGGTCCCGGGGAGCTGTTTTTT

d_gene: TRBD2
abundance: few
j_gene: TRBJ2-1
v_gene: TRBV4-1
CDR3aa: CASSQEGFGRGDYNEQFF
CDR3nt: TGCGCCAGCAGCCAAGAGGGGTTCGGGCGGGGGGACTACAATGAGCAGTTCTTC

d_gene: TRBD2
abundance: many
j_gene: TRBJ2-7
v_gene: TRBV11-2
CDR3aa: CASSLESSTSGYSYEQYF
CDR3nt: TGTGCCAGCAGCTTAGAATCCTCGACTAGCGGTTACTCCTACGAGCAGTACTTC

d_gene: TRBD1
abundance: many
j_gene: TRBJ1-5
v_gene: TRBV29-1
CDR3aa: CSVKFPGQGLNQPQHF
CDR3nt: TGCAGCGTTAAGTTCCCGGGACAGGGATTAAATCAGCCCCAGCATTTT

d_gene: TRBD2
abundance: many
j_gene: TRBJ2-1
v_gene: TRBV12-3/TRBV12-4
CDR3aa: CASSAVLAGNNEQFF
CDR3nt: TGTGCCAGCAGTGCAGTGCTAGCGGGGAACAATGAGCAGTTCTTC

d_gene: TRBD2
abundance: many
j_gene: TRBJ2-1
v_gene: TRBV11-2
CDR3aa: CASSLELAGVGEQFF
CDR3nt: TGTGCCAGCAGCTTAGAACTAGCGGGAGTAGGGGAGCAGTTCTTC

d_gene: -
abundance: -
j_gene: TRBJ2-2
v_gene: TRBV5-1
CDR3aa: CASSLPQANTGELFF
CDR3nt: TGCGCCAGCAGCTTACCTCAGGCGAACACCGGGGAGCTGTTTTTT